In this sample, the clone carrying this T cell receptor (beta chain) turned up a few times. Its antigen is unknown. This entry is derived from a study of blood T cells in healthy people across ages. Overall study results and limits: The study could not conclusively compare naive and antigen-experienced cells, given its unsorted PBMCs.

Together with a sample-barcoded 5' primer, a J-beta primer mix was included in a second PCR lasting roughly 6 to 12 cycles. In TCRdb, the 5' RACE reads were re-called with MiXCR into one record per CDR3 protein. This table has about 1 million distinct CDR3 sequences, 40% to 45% appearing once. Per-sample PBMC isolation yielded at least 6.5 million cells. Germline V lookup: CDR1 MNHEY, CDR2 SVGEGT. Trimming removed 2 bases from V and 2 bases from J, with 11 bases in between. This CDR3 comprises 15 residues. This sequence joins TRBV6-2 or TRBV6-3 and TRBJ2-3; D is possibly TRBD2 (6 bases). Material for sequencing was blood. The sequence was obtained from a woman aged 60-75 years in good health. The chain's CDR3 is CASSYAGSLTDTQYF. Written as DNA, the CDR3 is TGTGCCAGCAGTTACGCGGGATCGCTCACAGATACGCAGTATTTT.